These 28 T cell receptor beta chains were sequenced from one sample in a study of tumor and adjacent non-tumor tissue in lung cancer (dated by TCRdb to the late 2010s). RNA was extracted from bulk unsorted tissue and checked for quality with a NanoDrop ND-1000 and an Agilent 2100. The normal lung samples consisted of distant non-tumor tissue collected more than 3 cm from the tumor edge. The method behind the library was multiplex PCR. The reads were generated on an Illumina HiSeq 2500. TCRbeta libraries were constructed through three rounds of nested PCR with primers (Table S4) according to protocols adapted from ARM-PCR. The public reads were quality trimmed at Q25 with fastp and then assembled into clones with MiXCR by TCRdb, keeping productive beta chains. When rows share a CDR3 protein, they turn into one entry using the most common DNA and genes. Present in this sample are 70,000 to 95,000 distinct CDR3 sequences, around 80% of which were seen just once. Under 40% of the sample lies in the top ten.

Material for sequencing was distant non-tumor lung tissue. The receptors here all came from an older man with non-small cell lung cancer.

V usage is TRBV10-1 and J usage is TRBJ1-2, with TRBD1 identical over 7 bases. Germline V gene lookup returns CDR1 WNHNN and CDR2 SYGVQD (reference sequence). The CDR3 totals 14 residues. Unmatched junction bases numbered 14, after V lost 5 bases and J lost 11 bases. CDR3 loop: CASSPGIGGEGYTF. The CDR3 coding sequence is TGCGCCAGCAGTCCCGGGATAGGGGGCGAAGGTTACACCTTC.

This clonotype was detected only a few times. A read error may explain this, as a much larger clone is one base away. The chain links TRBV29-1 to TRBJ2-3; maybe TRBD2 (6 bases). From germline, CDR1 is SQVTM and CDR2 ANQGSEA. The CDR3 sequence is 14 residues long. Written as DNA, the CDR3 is TGCAGCGTTACCGTGACGGGACTCACAGATACGCATTATTTT. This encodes CSVTVTGLTDTHYF.

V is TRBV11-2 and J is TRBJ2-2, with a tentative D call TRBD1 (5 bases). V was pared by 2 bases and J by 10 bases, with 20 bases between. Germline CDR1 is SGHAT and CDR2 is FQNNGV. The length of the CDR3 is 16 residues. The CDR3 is CASSLLDTEVAVELFF. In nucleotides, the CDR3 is TGTGCCAGCAGCTTACTGGACACAGAGGTTGCCGTGGAGCTGTTTTTT.

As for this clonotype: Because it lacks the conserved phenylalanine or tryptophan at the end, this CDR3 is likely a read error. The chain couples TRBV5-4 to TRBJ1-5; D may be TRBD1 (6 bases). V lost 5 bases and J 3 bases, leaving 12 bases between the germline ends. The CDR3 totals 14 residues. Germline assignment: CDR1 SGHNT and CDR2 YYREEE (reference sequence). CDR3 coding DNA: TGTGCCAGCAGTTTAGGGGGAATCAATCAGCCCCAGCATTTA. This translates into CASSLGGINQPQHL.

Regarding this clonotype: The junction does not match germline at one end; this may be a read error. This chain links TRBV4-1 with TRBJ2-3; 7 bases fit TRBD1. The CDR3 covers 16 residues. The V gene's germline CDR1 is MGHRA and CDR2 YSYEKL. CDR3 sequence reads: CASSKGARGYVDMQYF. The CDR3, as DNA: TGCGCCAGCAGCAAAGGAGCCAGGGGGTACGTGGATATGCAGTATTTT.

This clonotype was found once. CDR3 sequence (DNA): TGTGCCAGCAGCCCCCAAGGGCAGTACAATATGCAGTTCTTC. Translation gives CASSPQGQYNMQFF. This sequence joins TRBV11-2 and TRBJ2-1; D unclear. The CDR3 contains 14 residues. CDR1 and CDR2 (germline): SGHAT, FQNNGV. The germline V and J ends were trimmed by 5 bases and 12 bases, with 20 bases remaining between them.

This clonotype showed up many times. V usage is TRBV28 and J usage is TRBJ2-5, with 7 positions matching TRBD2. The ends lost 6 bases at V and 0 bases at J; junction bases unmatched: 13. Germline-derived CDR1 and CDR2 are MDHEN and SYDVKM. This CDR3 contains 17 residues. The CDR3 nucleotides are TGTGCCAGCAGGACACTCGAGGCTAGCGGTAACCAAGAGACCCAGTACTTC. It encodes CASRTLEASGNQETQYF.

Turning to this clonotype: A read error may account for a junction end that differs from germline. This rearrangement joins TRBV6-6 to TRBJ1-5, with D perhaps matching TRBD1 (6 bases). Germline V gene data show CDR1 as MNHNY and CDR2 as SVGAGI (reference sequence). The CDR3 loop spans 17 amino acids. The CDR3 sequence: CTSSYSMGDNTNQPQHF. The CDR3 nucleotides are TGTACCAGCAGTTACTCGATGGGGGACAATACCAATCAGCCCCAGCATTTT.

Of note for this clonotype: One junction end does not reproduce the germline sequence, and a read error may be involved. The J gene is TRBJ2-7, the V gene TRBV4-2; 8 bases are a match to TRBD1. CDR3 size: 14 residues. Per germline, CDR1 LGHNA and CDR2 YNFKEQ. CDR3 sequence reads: CASCQGQGLHEQYF. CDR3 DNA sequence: TGTGCCAGCTGCCAAGGACAGGGTCTCCACGAGCAATACTTC.

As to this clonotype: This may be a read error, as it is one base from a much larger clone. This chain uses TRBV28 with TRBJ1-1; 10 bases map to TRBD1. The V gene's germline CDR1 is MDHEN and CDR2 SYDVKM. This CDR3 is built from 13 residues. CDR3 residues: CASLRTGGTEASF. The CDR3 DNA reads TGTGCCAGCCTAAGGACAGGGGGGACTGAAGCTTCCTTT.

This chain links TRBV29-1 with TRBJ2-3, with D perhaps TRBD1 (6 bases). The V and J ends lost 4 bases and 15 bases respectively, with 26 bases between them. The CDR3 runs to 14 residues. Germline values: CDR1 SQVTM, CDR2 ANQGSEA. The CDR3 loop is CSVGRQASGDTHYF. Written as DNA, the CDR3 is TGCAGCGTTGGGCGACAAGCTTCAGGGGATACCCATTATTTT.

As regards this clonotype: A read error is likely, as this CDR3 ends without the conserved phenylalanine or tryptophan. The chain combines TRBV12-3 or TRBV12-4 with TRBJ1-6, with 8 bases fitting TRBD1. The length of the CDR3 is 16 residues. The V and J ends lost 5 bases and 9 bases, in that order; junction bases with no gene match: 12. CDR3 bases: TGTGCCAGCAGTCCCGGGACAGGCAATAACCCTTCACCCCTCCACATT. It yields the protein CASSPGTGNNPSPLHI.

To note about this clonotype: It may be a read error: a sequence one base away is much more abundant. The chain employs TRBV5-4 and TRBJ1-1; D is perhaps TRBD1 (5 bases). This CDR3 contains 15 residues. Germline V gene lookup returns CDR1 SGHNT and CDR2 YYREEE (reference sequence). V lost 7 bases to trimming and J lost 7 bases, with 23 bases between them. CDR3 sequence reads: CASGSREASSIEAFF. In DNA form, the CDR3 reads TGTGCCAGCGGCTCCAGGGAGGCCTCTTCAATTGAAGCTTTCTTT. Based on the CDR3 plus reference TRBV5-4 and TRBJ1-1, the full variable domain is ETGVTQSPTHLIKTRGQQVTLRCSSQSGHNTVSWYQQALGQGPQFIFQYYREEENGRGNFPPRFSGLQFPNYSSELNVNALELDDSALYLCASGSREASSIEAFFGQGTRLTVV.

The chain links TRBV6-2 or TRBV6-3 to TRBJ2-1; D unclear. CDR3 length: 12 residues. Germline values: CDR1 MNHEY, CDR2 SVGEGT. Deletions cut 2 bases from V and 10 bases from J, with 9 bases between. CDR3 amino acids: CASSYVNGEQFF. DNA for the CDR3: TGTGCCAGCAGTTACGTCAATGGCGAGCAGTTCTTC.

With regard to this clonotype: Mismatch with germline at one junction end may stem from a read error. The CDR3 nucleotides read TGCAGCGTTGCATCGGGTTATGGCTGCTCCTTC. It codes for CSVASGYGCSF. The chain is built from TRBV29-1 and TRBJ1-2; the D is unclear. The CDR3 loop spans 11 amino acids. In germline, CDR1 is SQVTM, CDR2 ANQGSEA.

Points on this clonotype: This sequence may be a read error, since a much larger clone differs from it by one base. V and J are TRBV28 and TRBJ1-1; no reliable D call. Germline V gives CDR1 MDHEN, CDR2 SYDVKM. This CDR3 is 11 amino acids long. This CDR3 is CAISWEREAFF. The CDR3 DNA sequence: TGTGCCATCAGTTGGGAACGTGAAGCTTTCTTT.

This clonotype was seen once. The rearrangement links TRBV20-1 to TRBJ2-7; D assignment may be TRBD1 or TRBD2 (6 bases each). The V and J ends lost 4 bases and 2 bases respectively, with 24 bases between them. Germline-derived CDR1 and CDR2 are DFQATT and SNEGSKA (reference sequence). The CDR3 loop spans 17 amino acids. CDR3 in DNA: TGCAGTGCTACGGGAGTACCGGGGGCAGGATATCCCTACGAGCAGTACTTC. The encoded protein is CSATGVPGAGYPYEQYF.

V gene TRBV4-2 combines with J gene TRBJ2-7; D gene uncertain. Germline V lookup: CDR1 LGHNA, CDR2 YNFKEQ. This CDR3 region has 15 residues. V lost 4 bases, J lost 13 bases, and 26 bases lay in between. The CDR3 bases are TGTGCCAGCAGCCTTGGCGCAGGTAGCTCCTACGTGCACTACTTC. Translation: CASSLGAGSSYVHYF.

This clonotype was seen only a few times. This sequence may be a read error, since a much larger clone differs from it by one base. The CDR3: CASSYIPSGGQFF. DNA for the CDR3: TGTGCCAGCAGTTACATACCTAGCGGTGGGCAGTTCTTC. The chain has TRBV6-2 or TRBV6-3 and TRBJ2-1; TRBD2 aligns across 7 bases. V lost 2 bases to trimming and J lost 12 bases; unmatched junction nucleotides: 7. The germline V gene encodes CDR1 MNHEY and CDR2 SVGEGT. The CDR3 extends over 13 amino acids.

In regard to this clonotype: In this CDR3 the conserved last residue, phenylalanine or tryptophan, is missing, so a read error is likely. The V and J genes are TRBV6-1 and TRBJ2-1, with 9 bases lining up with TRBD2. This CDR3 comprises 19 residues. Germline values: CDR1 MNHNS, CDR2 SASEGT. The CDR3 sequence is CASSEDTQLQREAHNKQFI. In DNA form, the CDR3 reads TGTGCCAGCAGTGAAGACACGCAGTTACAGCGGGAGGCCCACAATAAGCAGTTCATC.

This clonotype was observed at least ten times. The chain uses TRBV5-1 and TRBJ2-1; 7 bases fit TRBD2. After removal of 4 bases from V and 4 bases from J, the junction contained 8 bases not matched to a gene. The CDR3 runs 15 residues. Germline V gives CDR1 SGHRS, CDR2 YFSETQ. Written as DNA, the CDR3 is TGCGCCAGCAGCCTGTTACCGGGAGGATACAATGAGCAGTTCTTC. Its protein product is CASSLLPGGYNEQFF.

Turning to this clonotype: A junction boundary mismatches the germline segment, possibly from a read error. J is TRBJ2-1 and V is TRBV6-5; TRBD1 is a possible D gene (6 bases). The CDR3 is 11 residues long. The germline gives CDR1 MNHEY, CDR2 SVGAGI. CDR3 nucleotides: TGCGCCAGCAATACAGGGAGTGAGCAGATCTTC. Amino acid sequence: CASNTGSEQIF.

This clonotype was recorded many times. The CDR3 sequence: CASSLTGGARGTDTQYF. The CDR3 DNA follows: TGTGCCAGCAGCCTGACGGGGGGGGCGAGGGGCACAGATACGCAGTATTTT. The chain has TRBV5-6 and TRBJ2-3, with 8 bases lining up with TRBD2. The V segment lost 4 bases and the J segment 1 base; nucleotides outside the gene matches: 11. This CDR3 has 17 residues. Germline V gene sequence: CDR1 SGHDT, CDR2 YYEEEE.

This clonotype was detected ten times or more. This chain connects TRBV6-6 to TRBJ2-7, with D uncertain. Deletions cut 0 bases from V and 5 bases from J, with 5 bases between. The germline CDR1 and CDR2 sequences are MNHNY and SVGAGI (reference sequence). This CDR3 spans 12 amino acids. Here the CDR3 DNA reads TGTGCCAGCAGTTACTCGCGGAACGAGCAGTACTTC. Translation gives CASSYSRNEQYF.

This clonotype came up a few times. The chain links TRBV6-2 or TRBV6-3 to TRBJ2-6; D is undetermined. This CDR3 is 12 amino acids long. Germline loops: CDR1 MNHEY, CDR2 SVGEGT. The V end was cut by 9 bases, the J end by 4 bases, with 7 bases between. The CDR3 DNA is TGTGCCAGTTGCACCGGGGCCAACGTCCTGACTTTC. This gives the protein CASCTGANVLTF.

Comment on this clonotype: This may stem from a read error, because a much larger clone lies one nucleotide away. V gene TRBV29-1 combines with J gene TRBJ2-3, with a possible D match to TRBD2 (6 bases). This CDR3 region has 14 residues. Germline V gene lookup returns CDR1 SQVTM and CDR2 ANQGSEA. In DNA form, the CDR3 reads TGCAGCGTAGCCGGGTCCACTAGCACAGATATGCAGTATTTT. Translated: CSVAGSTSTDMQYF.

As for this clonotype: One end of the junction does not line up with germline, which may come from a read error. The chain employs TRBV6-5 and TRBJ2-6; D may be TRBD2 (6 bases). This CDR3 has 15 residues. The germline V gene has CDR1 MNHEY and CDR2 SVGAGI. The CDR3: CACSYGSGGANVLTF. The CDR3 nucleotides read TGTGCCTGCAGTTACGGGAGCGGTGGGGCCAATGTCCTGACTTTC.

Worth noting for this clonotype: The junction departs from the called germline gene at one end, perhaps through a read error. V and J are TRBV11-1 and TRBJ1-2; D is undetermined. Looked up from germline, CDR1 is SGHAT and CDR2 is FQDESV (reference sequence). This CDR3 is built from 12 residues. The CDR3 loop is CDCSLYRYGYTF. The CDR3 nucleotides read TGTGACTGCAGCTTATACAGATATGGTTACACCTTC.